A selection of T cell receptor beta chains follows, all from one sample in a study of T cell repertoires in aging, cancer and after chemotherapy. From the multiplex PCR reads, TCRdb called clonotypes with MiXCR, one entry per CDR3 protein. The table lists several thousand distinct CDR3 sequences, around 38% of them singletons, with 35% to 50% in the top ten. Material: blood. These TCRs come from a human donor in good health. CDR3s include the opening cysteine and the closing phenylalanine or tryptophan.

CDR3	V	J
CASRAGSLGEKLFF	TRBV19	TRBJ1-4
CASSYNRGPNTEAFF	TRBV6-5	TRBJ1-1
CASSPYHSDTQYF	TRBV5-6	TRBJ2-3
CASSFSGFSGNTIYF	TRBV5-5	TRBJ1-3
CASSFRGKQYF	TRBV5-6	TRBJ2-3
CASSIDTGLNTEAFF	TRBV19	TRBJ1-1
CATSKQVKMDQPQHF	TRBV24-1	TRBJ1-5
CASSPWTGRGSTEAFF	TRBV5-6	TRBJ1-1
CARRGEQGNQPQHF	TRBV5-6	TRBJ1-5
CASSEARYEQYF	TRBV6-5	TRBJ2-7
CAISGGQGATDTQYF	TRBV10-3	TRBJ2-3
CASSLAGSGAGELFF	TRBV12-3/TRBV12-4	TRBJ2-2
CSVQGGDTGELFF	TRBV29-1	TRBJ2-2
CASSLEAGGLDEQFF	TRBV11-3	TRBJ2-1
CASRRGGYQETQYF	TRBV6-5	TRBJ2-5
CASSPRQESSYEQYF	TRBV18	TRBJ2-7
CSVAAGGKTDTQYF	TRBV29-1	TRBJ2-3
CASSHIAPLQSHTEAFF	TRBV27	TRBJ1-1
CASWPPSGLNEQFF	TRBV27	TRBJ2-1
CASSYSGRGPYEQYF	TRBV6-2/TRBV6-3	TRBJ2-7
CASSPTGTGLVKLFF	TRBV6-5	TRBJ1-4
CASSPRGPFGGDTQYF	TRBV6-2/TRBV6-3	TRBJ2-3
CASSEPEGANVLTF	TRBV28	TRBJ2-6
CASSLSGGRGYEQFF	TRBV7-9	TRBJ2-1
CASSIGTSSTDTQYF	TRBV19	TRBJ2-3
CASRVGGNYGYTF	TRBV7-9	TRBJ1-2
CASSLTTGASYGYTF	TRBV27	TRBJ1-2
CASSPSGGLSYNEQFF	TRBV27	TRBJ2-1
CASSDQPTGGELFF	TRBV6-1	TRBJ2-2
CASSSPSGGADTQYF	TRBV19	TRBJ2-3
CASSFVGETQYF	TRBV27	TRBJ2-5
CASSYEGGARNSPLHF	TRBV6-5	TRBJ1-6
CATSRDRGPDTQYF	TRBV15	TRBJ2-3
CASSTVESTNEKLFF	TRBV5-4	TRBJ1-4
CASSEAVGLNTEAFF	TRBV6-1	TRBJ1-1
CSAREGTNTGELFF	TRBV20-1	TRBJ2-2
CASSPTAGYGYTF	TRBV4-3	TRBJ1-2
CASSWRGPPREQFF	TRBV7-6	TRBJ2-1
CASSLGWAGGRGTEAFF	TRBV27	TRBJ1-1
CATSRDRLRTNEKLFF	TRBV15	TRBJ1-4
CASTRTRGVSSYEQYF	TRBV6-1	TRBJ2-7
CASSISLSGYYNEQFF	TRBV19	TRBJ2-1
CSAGWGGTDTQYF	TRBV29-1	TRBJ2-3
CASSTGESVGNEQFF	TRBV6-5	TRBJ2-1
CASSYRRGGHYEQFF	TRBV6-5	TRBJ2-1
CASRGFPVANTGELFF	TRBV6-1	TRBJ2-2
CASSRNLGGNEQFF	TRBV5-4	TRBJ2-1
CASSPPPMEQPYEQYF	TRBV18	TRBJ2-7